Shown below are 30 T cell receptor beta chains from a single sample sequenced in a study of cytomegalovirus exposure and HLA in healthy donors. In the PCR, 60 Vbeta and 13 Jbeta primers were used. Clones were read by immunoSEQ multiplex PCR, and TCRdb kept only the in-frame ones, dropping some. In the table there are 130,000 or so clones, roughly 79% of which are singletons. Sequencing input: PBMCs. The origin of the receptors is a woman between 18 and 29 years old in good health and CMV-seronegative.

The chain joins TRBV6-5 to TRBJ1-1; D gene unclear. CDR3 size: 15 residues. Germline assignment: CDR1 MNHEY and CDR2 SVGAGI. The germline V and J ends were trimmed by 8 bases and 5 bases, with 21 bases remaining between them. This CDR3 reads CASGEGGNMRTEAFF. The CDR3 DNA reads TGTGCCAGCGGAGAGGGTGGGAACATGAGGACTGAAGCTTTCTTT.

This chain connects TRBV12-5 to TRBJ1-4, with 7 nucleotides matching TRBD1. Germline CDR1 LGHNT, CDR2 FRNRAP. With 2 bases clipped from V and 7 bases from J, the junction kept 10 bases outside the gene matches. The CDR3 spans 16 residues. CDR3 DNA sequence: TGTGCTAGTGGTTTGATAACCGGGACAGTGACTGAAAAACTGTTTTTT. Protein: CASGLITGTVTEKLFF.

V and J are TRBV4-2 and TRBJ2-5; 7 bases line up with TRBD1. The better agreement between TRBJ2-7 and the DNA end casts doubt on the J call. CDR1 LGHNA and CDR2 YNFKEQ come from the germline V gene. CDR3 length: 15 residues. The CDR3, as DNA: TGTGCCAGCAGCCAAGATGTCACAGGGGCCTACGAGCAGTACTTC. It is translated as CASSQDVTGAYEQYF.

Written as DNA, the CDR3 is TGTGCCAGCAGGTTGGACCGGGACAGATCCACCGGGGAGCTGTTTTTT. It specifies CASRLDRDRSTGELFF. The chain combines TRBV11-2 with TRBJ2-2, with 7 bases aligning to TRBD1. There are 16 residues in the CDR3. The germline CDR1 and CDR2 sequences are SGHAT and FQNNGV. The J segment lost 4 bases and the V segment lost 6 bases, leaving 11 bases of the junction unmatched.

CDR3 bases: TGTGCCAGCAGCCCCACAGGGGTCCAAGAGACCCAGTACTTC. It yields the protein CASSPTGVQETQYF. This rearrangement joins TRBV7-2 to TRBJ2-5; 7 bases map to TRBD1. With 5 bases clipped from V and 1 base from J, the junction kept 4 bases outside the gene matches. Looked up from germline, CDR1 is SGHTA and CDR2 is FQGNSA. The CDR3 covers 14 residues.

J is TRBJ1-1 and V is TRBV6-1; 7 bases are shared with TRBD1. J lost 2 bases, V lost 2 bases, and 5 bases had no gene match. This CDR3 has 15 amino acids. Germline values: CDR1 MNHNS, CDR2 SASEGT. The CDR3: CASSEFGTVNTEAFF. The DNA of the CDR3 is TGTGCCAGCAGTGAATTTGGGACAGTAAACACTGAAGCTTTCTTT.

This clone was counted between two and nine times. The chain is built from TRBV5-4 and TRBJ2-7, with D maybe TRBD2 (6 bases). Germline V gives CDR1 SGHNT, CDR2 YYREEE (reference sequence). Trimming removed 4 bases from V and 5 bases from J, with 19 bases in between. The CDR3 loop spans 15 amino acids. CDR3: CASSPTAGRTNEQYF. As DNA, the CDR3 is TGTGCCAGCAGCCCTACGGCAGGGAGGACCAACGAGCAGTACTTC.

This clone has a single count. The chain employs TRBV6-5 and TRBJ2-1; 11 bases line up with TRBD2. V lost 3 bases to trimming and J lost 0 bases; unmatched junction nucleotides: 1. The CDR3 loop spans 16 amino acids. Per the germline V gene, CDR1 is MNHEY and CDR2 is SVGAGI. The CDR3 here is CASSYSGRASYNEQFF. The CDR3 region has the DNA TGTGCCAGCAGTTATAGCGGGAGGGCCTCCTACAATGAGCAGTTCTTC.

Of note for this clone: Other DNA sequences in the same sample also yield this CDR3. The V gene is TRBV4-1, the J gene TRBJ2-7, with 7 bases matching TRBD1. The junction had 4 bases not matched to a gene; V was cut back by 4 bases and J by 1 base. The CDR3 is 14 residues long. Germline V gene lookup returns CDR1 MGHRA and CDR2 YSYEKL. The DNA of the CDR3 is TGCGCCAGCAGCCCCCGGGACAGTTCCTACGAGCAGTACTTC. Translation gives CASSPRDSSYEQYF.

The chain is built from TRBV2 and TRBJ2-1; 9 bases map to TRBD2. V was clipped by 7 bases and J by 0 bases; unmatched bases: 4. CDR1 and CDR2 from the germline V gene are SNHLY and FYNNEI. CDR3 length: 15 residues. The CDR3 bases are TGTGCCAGCACCGCAGCGGGGGGCTCCTACAATGAGCAGTTCTTC. Its protein is CASTAAGGSYNEQFF.

The V gene is TRBV7-9, the J gene TRBJ1-6; D remains unclear. In germline, CDR1 is SEHNR, CDR2 FQNEAQ (reference sequence). This CDR3 has 14 residues. With 2 bases removed from V and 7 bases from J, the gap between germline ends came to 9 bases. The DNA for the CDR3 is TGTGCCAGCAGCTTAAACGGCAGGAATTCACCCCTCCACTTT. It translates to CASSLNGRNSPLHF.

Only a few counts were recorded for this clone. The CDR3 here is CASSEWTGGYGYTF. For the CDR3, the DNA is TGTGCCAGCAGTGAATGGACAGGGGGATATGGCTACACCTTC. V is TRBV6-4 and J is TRBJ1-2; 10 nucleotides match TRBD1. Per germline, CDR1 MRHNA and CDR2 SNTAGT. CDR3 length equals 14 residues. With 3 bases clipped from V and 5 bases from J, the junction kept 3 bases outside the gene matches.

The rearrangement links TRBV19 to TRBJ2-7, with D hard to call. The CDR3 is 15 amino acids. Germline values: CDR1 LNHDA, CDR2 SQIVND (reference sequence). Between the trimmed V and J ends, which lost 1 base and 3 bases, there was a span of 13 bases. CDR3 coding DNA: TGTGCCAGTAGTATAGTCACGGAAGCAGGCTACGAGCAGTACTTC. Protein sequence: CASSIVTEAGYEQYF.

The chain couples TRBV10-3 to TRBJ2-1; 11 bases are a match to TRBD2. Germline CDR1 and CDR2: ENHRY and SYGVKD. The ends lost 6 bases at V and 7 bases at J; junction bases unmatched: 14. This CDR3 is 17 amino acids long. The CDR3 loop reads CAISPTPLAGVGNEQFF. The CDR3 DNA reads as TGTGCCATCAGCCCGACCCCACTAGCGGGAGTAGGGAATGAGCAGTTCTTC.

The J gene is TRBJ1-2, the V gene TRBV18; tentatively, D is TRBD1 (5 bases). The CDR3 covers 14 residues. The ends were cut back, 2 bases at V and 10 bases at J, with 17 bases in the middle. The V gene's germline CDR1 is KGHSH and CDR2 LQKENI. The CDR3 sequence is CASSPGANSWTYTF. DNA for the CDR3: TGTGCCAGCTCACCAGGGGCAAACAGTTGGACCTACACCTTC.

This chain's CDR3 is CASSFPQGYGYTF. CDR3 coding DNA: TGTGCCAGCAGCTTCCCGCAGGGCTATGGCTACACCTTC. The chain recombines TRBV7-9 with TRBJ1-2; D may be TRBD1 (5 bases). V was trimmed by 3 bases and J by 4 bases, leaving 9 bases between them. CDR1 and CDR2 from the germline V gene are SEHNR and FQNEAQ (reference sequence). The CDR3 is 13 amino acids.

V and J are TRBV7-2 and TRBJ1-5, with 8 bases that match TRBD1. With 6 bases clipped from V and 1 base from J, the junction kept 5 bases outside the gene matches. CDR3 length: 15 residues. Germline V lookup: CDR1 SGHTA, CDR2 FQGNSA. The CDR3 bases are TGTGCCAGCAGTAGACAGGGGAACAGCAATCAGCCCCAGCATTTT. Translation: CASSRQGNSNQPQHF.

The chain joins TRBV29-1 to TRBJ2-7; TRBD1 aligns across 9 bases. Trimming cost V 5 bases and J 3 bases; bases outside gene matches: 11. The CDR3 has 15 amino acids. The germline gives CDR1 SQVTM, CDR2 ANQGSEA. CDR3 protein: CSVQFPGTGYYEQYF. CDR3 bases: TGCAGCGTTCAGTTCCCCGGGACAGGGTACTACGAGCAGTACTTC.

J is TRBJ1-2 and V is TRBV29-1; D is uncertain. The V gene's germline CDR1 is SQVTM and CDR2 ANQGSEA. With 2 bases removed from V and 7 bases from J, the gap between germline ends came to 11 bases. This CDR3 has 12 residues. The CDR3 sequence: CSVEFTVRGYTF. CDR3 bases: TGCAGCGTTGAATTCACAGTCCGTGGCTACACCTTC.

Remarks on this clone: Germline and junction disagree at one end, which may indicate a read error. This chain uses TRBV6-1 with TRBJ1-2; 7 nucleotides agree with TRBD1. Germline CDR1 MNHNS, CDR2 SASEGT. The CDR3 runs to 16 residues. CDR3 in DNA: TGTGCCGGCAGTGAAGAGGGGACAGAACTAAACTATGGCTACACCTTC. It codes for CAGSEEGTELNYGYTF.

The J gene is TRBJ2-6, the V gene TRBV4-1, with 8 bases aligning to TRBD1. CDR1 and CDR2 from the germline V gene are MGHRA and YSYEKL. The V gene end was trimmed by 11 bases and the J gene end by 4 bases; junction bases not matched to a gene: 7. CDR3 size: 14 residues. CDR3 bases: TGCGCCTCAGGGGGCGGCGAGGGGGCCAACGTCCTGACTTTC. Translation: CASGGGEGANVLTF.

This chain links TRBV6-5 with TRBJ1-1; D gene ambiguous. Germline assignment: CDR1 MNHEY and CDR2 SVGAGI. The CDR3 has 12 amino acids. Trimming pared 4 bases from V and 8 bases from J, leaving 11 bases between. CDR3 sequence (DNA): TGTGCCAGCAGTTCCTCCACATTCGAAGCTTTCTTT. It encodes CASSSSTFEAFF.

The chain carries TRBV5-6 and TRBJ2-7, with D tentatively TRBD1 (5 bases). V was trimmed by 3 bases and J by 7 bases, leaving 20 bases between them. Germline values: CDR1 SGHDT, CDR2 YYEEEE. The length of the CDR3 is 15 residues. Here the CDR3 reads CASSSGQLNLREQYF. CDR3 in DNA: TGTGCCAGCAGCTCAGGACAACTAAACCTACGAGAGCAGTACTTC. The whole variable domain, filled in from reference TRBV5-6 and TRBJ2-7, reads DAGVTQSPTHLIKTRGQQVTLRCSPKSGHDTVSWYQQALGQGPQFIFQYYEEEERQRGNFPDRFSGHQFPNYSSELNVNALLLGDSALYLCASSSGQLNLREQYFGPGTRLTVT.

This rearrangement joins TRBV6-6 to TRBJ2-2; a weak D match, TRBD2 (5 bases). V lost 2 bases and J 5 bases, leaving 9 bases between the germline ends. Germline V lookup: CDR1 MNHNY, CDR2 SVGAGI (reference sequence). The CDR3 is 14 amino acids. CDR3: CASSYLVATGELFF. CDR3 coding DNA: TGTGCCAGCAGTTACCTGGTAGCGACCGGGGAGCTGTTTTTT.

The chain uses TRBV11-2 and TRBJ2-5; D is uncertain. The CDR3 is 11 residues long. CDR1 is SGHAT and CDR2 is FQNNGV in the germline V gene. V was cut by 5 bases and J by 2 bases, with 3 bases left in between. CDR3 residues: CASSLQETQYF. DNA for the CDR3: TGTGCCAGCAGCCTTCAAGAGACCCAGTACTTC.

Details on this clone: This sample also contains other DNA sequences that code for the same CDR3. J is TRBJ1-1 and V is TRBV15; D is uncertain. The CDR3 sequence is 12 residues long. V was clipped by 0 bases and J by 5 bases, with 4 bases between them. The V gene's germline CDR1 is LNHNV and CDR2 YYDKDF (reference sequence). The CDR3 is CATSRDQTEAFF. The CDR3 nucleotides read TGTGCCACCAGCAGAGATCAGACTGAAGCTTTCTTT. The variable domain in full, with the rest retrieved from reference TRBV15 and TRBJ1-1, is DAMVIQNPRYQVTQFGKPVTLSCSQTLNHNVMYWYQQKSSQAPKLLFHYYDKDFNNEADTPDNFQSRRPNTSFCFLDIRSPGLGDTAMYLCATSRDQTEAFFGQGTRLTVV.

The chain has TRBV7-8 and TRBJ2-7, with 9 bases lining up with TRBD1. Looked up from germline, CDR1 is SGHVS and CDR2 is FQNEAQ. V shed 3 bases, J shed 5 bases, and the junction held 14 bases outside the gene matches. CDR3 length equals 17 residues. The CDR3 DNA reads TGTGCCAGCAGCTTTAAACCTGGGACAGGGAGGACCAACGAGCAGTACTTC. It specifies CASSFKPGTGRTNEQYF.

The chain carries TRBV6-5 and TRBJ1-1; D remains unclear. V was clipped by 7 bases and J by 0 bases, with 9 bases between them. Germline CDR1 reads MNHEY; CDR2 reads SVGAGI. The length of the CDR3 is 13 residues. CDR3 sequence: CASTWRMNTEAFF. The CDR3, as DNA: TGTGCCAGCACGTGGCGGATGAACACTGAAGCTTTCTTT.

Regarding this clone: This sample includes further DNA sequences coding for the same CDR3. This chain joins TRBV5-1 and TRBJ1-5; the match to TRBD1 covers 7 bases. The CDR3 runs 15 residues. Trimming took 0 bases from V and 3 from J; bases not matched to a gene: 3. Germline loops: CDR1 SGHRS, CDR2 YFSETQ. In DNA form, the CDR3 reads TGCGCCAGCAGCTTGGGACAGGGAAACAATCAGCCCCAGCATTTT. Translation: CASSLGQGNNQPQHF. Looking up the rest from reference TRBV5-1 and TRBJ1-5 gives the full variable domain: KAGVTQTPRYLIKTRGQQVTLSCSPISGHRSVSWYQQTPGQGLQFLFEYFSETQRNKGNFPGRFSGRQFSNSRSEMNVSTLELGDSALYLCASSLGQGNNQPQHFGDGTRLSIL.

CDR3 loop: CASGPGQGYEQYF. The CDR3 DNA reads as TGTGCCAGCGGACCGGGACAGGGCTACGAGCAGTACTTC. The V gene is TRBV28, the J gene TRBJ2-7, with 9 bases fitting TRBD1. The CDR3 sequence is 13 residues long. The ends lost 8 bases at V and 3 bases at J; junction bases unmatched: 5. Germline V lookup: CDR1 MDHEN, CDR2 SYDVKM.